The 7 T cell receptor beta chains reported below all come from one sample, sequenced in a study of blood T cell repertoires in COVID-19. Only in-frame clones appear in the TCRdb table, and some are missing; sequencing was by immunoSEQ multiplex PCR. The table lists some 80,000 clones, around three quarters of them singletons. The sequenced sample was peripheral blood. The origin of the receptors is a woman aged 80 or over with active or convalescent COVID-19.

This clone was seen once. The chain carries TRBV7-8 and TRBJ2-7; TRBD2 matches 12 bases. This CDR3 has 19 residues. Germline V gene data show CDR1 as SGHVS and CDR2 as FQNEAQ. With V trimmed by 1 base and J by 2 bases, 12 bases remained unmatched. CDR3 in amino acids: CASSLGLAGAGLRPYEQYF. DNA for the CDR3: TGTGCCAGCAGCTTAGGACTAGCGGGGGCCGGGCTACGACCCTACGAGCAGTACTTC.

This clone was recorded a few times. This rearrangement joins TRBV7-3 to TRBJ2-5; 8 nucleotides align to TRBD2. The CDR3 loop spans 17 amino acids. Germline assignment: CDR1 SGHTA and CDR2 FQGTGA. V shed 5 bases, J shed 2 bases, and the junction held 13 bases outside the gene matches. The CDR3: CASSHGGAKRNQETQYF. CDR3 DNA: TGTGCCAGCAGCCACGGGGGGGCTAAGAGAAATCAAGAGACCCAGTACTTC.

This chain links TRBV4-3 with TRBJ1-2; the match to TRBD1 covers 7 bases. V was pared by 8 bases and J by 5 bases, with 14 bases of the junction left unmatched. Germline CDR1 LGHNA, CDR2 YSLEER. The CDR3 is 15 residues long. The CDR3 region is CASASSDRASYGYTF. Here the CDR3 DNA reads TGCGCCAGCGCCTCCTCAGACAGGGCGTCTTATGGCTACACCTTC.

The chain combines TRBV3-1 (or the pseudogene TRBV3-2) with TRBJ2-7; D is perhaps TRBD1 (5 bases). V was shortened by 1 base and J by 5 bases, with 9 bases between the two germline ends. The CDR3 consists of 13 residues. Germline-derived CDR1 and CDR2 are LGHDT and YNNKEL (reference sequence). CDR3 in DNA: TGTGCCAGCAGCCAAGCTGACAGCCACGAGCAGTACTTC. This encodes CASSQADSHEQYF.

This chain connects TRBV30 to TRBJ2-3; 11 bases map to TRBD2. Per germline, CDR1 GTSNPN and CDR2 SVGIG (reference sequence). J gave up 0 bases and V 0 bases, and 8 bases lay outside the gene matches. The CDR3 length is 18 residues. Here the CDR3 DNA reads TGTGCCTGGAGTGTCCCTAGCGGGGGGCTCACTAGCACAGATACGCAGTATTTT. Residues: CAWSVPSGGLTSTDTQYF.

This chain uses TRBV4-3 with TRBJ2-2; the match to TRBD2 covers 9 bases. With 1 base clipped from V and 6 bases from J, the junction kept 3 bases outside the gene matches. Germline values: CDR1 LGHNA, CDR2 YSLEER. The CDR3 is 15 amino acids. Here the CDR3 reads CASSQGLAEAGELFF. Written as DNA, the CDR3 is TGCGCCAGCAGCCAAGGACTAGCGGAGGCCGGGGAGCTGTTTTTT.

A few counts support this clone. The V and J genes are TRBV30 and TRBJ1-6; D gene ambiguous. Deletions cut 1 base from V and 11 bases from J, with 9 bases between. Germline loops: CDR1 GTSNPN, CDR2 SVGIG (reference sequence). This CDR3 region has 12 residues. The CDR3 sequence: CAWSEALPPLHF. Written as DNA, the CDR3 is TGTGCCTGGAGTGAGGCACTACCACCCCTCCACTTT.